This T cell receptor (beta chain) was sequenced for a study of cytotoxic CD8 clonotypes in ibrutinib-treated CLL (dated by TCRdb to the early 2020s). Context from the whole study: The cohort had around twelve relapsed/refractory and more than 14 treatment-naive patients; 17 were IGHV unmutated. Partial responses were observed in about 24 patients and complete responses in 2; after a median follow-up of 68 months, remission was maintained in 14 patients and progression was observed in 12. The response samples were drawn at a median of around eleven months into treatment, with a range of roughly 6 to 40 months. On average, each sample had hundreds of thousands of productive templates and approximately 100,000 productive rearrangements. Of the approximately 90 participants in the trial, about two dozen had longitudinal samples available. Cryopreserved peripheral blood mononuclear cells were obtained prior to treatment, at the time of response, and at either disease progression or sustained remission. General conclusions and limits of the study: Public clonotypes were rare and either contracted or stayed stable during treatment, and the rise in clonality at ibrutinib response reflected the expansion of private clonotypes. Sustained-remission and progressing patients did not have matched sampling times, and lymph node repertoires were not examined. At baseline, clonality was higher than in age-matched healthy donors and showed a strong correlation with circulating CD8+ T-cell counts. Clonality rose at ibrutinib response, remained stable during sustained remission, and dropped back toward baseline at progression.

With regard to this clone: The clone's antigen remains unknown. Qualities for individual bases were not recorded, and no much larger clone is one base off.

A MiSeq instrument was used for deep resolution sequencing, which targeted depths ranging from 1 in 1 million up to 1 in 200,000 T cells, with coverage averaging 10x for each clonotype. The immunoSEQ hsTCRB Kit was used to generate TCR beta libraries. From the authors' description of their analysis: The data were analyzed with ImmunoSEQ Analyzer and ImmunoSEQ Data Assistant, and V, D and J gene assignments followed IMGT definitions. Clonality, which ranges from 0 to 1, was calculated as one minus the normalized Shannon entropy of productive rearrangement frequencies. Only overrepresented clonotypes making up at least 0.05% of the repertoire of each patient were included in the public clonotype analysis. Repertoires from about a dozen age-matched healthy donors in immuneACCESS were used as clonality controls. TCRdb carries this immuneACCESS record with in-frame sequences only. Its versions omit some clonotypes, under half of them owing to an unresolved V gene in the studies checked, with the rest unexplained. V and J calls plus clone size are reproduced from that table; the DNA served to infer D and trimming. Within this sample are 33,000 or so clones, with approximately 48% of them counted one time only. The ten largest clones take up approximately 17% of the sample.

For TCR beta library preparation, 1.5 to 2 micrograms of genomic DNA were extracted from the cryopreserved PBMCs. Longitudinal blood samples from CLL patients on ibrutinib monotherapy underwent high-throughput TCR beta sequencing. The patients took part in an open-label, single-center phase 2 trial of ibrutinib monotherapy. The CDR3 runs 15 residues from the cysteine to the phenylalanine. Only the CDR3 DNA stays, 45 bases, in frame from base 1. CDR1 and CDR2, per the germline V gene, are MNHNS and SASEGT. Trimming costs V 10 bases and J 0 bases, and their ends lie 18 bases apart. The sequence derives from a human donor with chronic lymphocytic leukemia. Here the sequenced sample was PBMCs, taken before ibrutinib treatment. Rearrangement joined TRBV6-1 to TRBJ2-5; no D gene can be assigned with confidence. This receptor carries the CDR3 CATTTTLKYQETQYF. The nucleotide sequence reads TGTGCCACCACGACAACACTAAAGTACCAAGAGACCCAGTACTTC.